This T cell receptor (beta chain) was sequenced in a study of control samples from healthy donors and cancer patients. Clones were sequenced by immunoSEQ multiplex PCR, and TCRdb holds only the in-frame ones, with some missing. This sample carries approximately 41,000 clones, roughly 94% of them seen once, and the ten largest clones take 20% to 30%. CDR1 and CDR2 (germline): LNHDA, SQIVND (reference sequence). The CDR3 spans 16 residues. V shed 2 bases and J shed 1 base, with 15 bases lying between them. The clonotype comes from a man in his sixties in good health. Sequencing was carried out using blood. V and J are TRBV19 and TRBJ2-7; D is perhaps TRBD1 (5 bases). The CDR3 sequence is CASSIKAGIRSYEQYF. The DNA for the CDR3 is TGTGCCAGTAGTATAAAGGCAGGGATTCGTTCCTACGAGCAGTACTTC.